This T cell receptor (delta chain) comes out of a study of Vδ1+ human thymocytes. General study points: Thymic TRG and TRD repertoires appeared highly polyclonal.

Trimming took 1 base from V and 0 from J, leaving 18 bases between them. From germline, CDR1 is TSWWSYY and CDR2 QGS. This CDR3 has 18 residues. RNA was extracted from the cells and then reverse transcribed. Multiplex PCR used pooled V-gene forward primers and a constant-region reverse primer to amplify CDR3s. TCRdb re-called the multiplex PCR reads using CATT. The sample consists of 70,000 or so delta-chain clones, around 35% of them appearing once. As concerns this clone: What it binds is not known.

This receptor was identified in a boy in the first two years of life who had congenital heart surgery. Sequencing was performed on Vdelta1+ gamma-delta thymocytes from the thymus. Stated subset: FACS-sorted CD3+ TCRalphabeta- TCRVdelta1+ TCRVdelta2- thymocytes. The rearrangement links TRDV1 to TRDJ1, with D hard to call. CDR3 DNA: TGTGCTCTTGGGGAACCTACCCTCAACACCTTTTACACCGATAAACTCATCTTT. Protein product: CALGEPTLNTFYTDKLIF.